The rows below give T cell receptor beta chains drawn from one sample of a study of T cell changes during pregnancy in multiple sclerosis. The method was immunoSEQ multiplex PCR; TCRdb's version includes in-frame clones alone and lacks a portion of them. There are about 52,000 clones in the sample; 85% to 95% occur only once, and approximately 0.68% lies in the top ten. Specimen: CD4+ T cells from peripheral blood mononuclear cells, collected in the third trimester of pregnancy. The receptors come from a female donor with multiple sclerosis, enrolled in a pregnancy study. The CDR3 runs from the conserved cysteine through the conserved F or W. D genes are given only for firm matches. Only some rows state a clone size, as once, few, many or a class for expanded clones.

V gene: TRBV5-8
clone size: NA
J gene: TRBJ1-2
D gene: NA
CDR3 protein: CASSPRSFYGYTF
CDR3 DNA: TGTGCCAGCAGCCCCCGCAGTTTTTATGGCTACACCTTC

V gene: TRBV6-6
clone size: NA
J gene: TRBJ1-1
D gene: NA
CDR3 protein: CASSYQINTEAFF
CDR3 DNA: TGTGCCAGCAGTTACCAGATAAACACTGAAGCTTTCTTT

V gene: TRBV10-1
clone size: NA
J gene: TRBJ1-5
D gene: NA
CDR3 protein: CASNLLYSNQPQHF
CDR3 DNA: TGCGCCAGCAACCTCCTCTATAGCAATCAGCCCCAGCATTTT

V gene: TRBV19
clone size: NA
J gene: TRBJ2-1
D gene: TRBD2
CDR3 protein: CASSIERGNEQFF
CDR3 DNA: TGTGCCAGTAGTATCGAGCGGGGCAATGAGCAGTTCTTC

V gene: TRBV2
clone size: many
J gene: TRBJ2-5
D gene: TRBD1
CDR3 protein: CASGDREAAQYF
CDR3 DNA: TGTGCCAGCGGGGACAGGGAGGCGGCCCAGTACTTC

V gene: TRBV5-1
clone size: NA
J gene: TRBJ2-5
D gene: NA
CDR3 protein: CASSPNQETQYF
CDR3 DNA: TGCGCCAGCAGCCCCAATCAAGAGACCCAGTACTTC

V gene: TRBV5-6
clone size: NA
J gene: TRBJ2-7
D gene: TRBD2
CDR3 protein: CASSLGGLASYEQYF
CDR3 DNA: TGTGCCAGCAGCCTAGGGGGACTAGCTTCTTACGAGCAGTACTTC

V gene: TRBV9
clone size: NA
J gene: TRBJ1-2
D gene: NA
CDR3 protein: CASSVAPDSYGYTF
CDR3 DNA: TGTGCCAGCAGCGTAGCCCCGGACAGTTATGGCTACACCTTC

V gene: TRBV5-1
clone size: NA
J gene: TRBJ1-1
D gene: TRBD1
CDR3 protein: CASSYGTGLMSTEAFF
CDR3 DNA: TGCGCCAGCAGCTACGGGACAGGGCTCATGTCCACTGAAGCTTTCTTT

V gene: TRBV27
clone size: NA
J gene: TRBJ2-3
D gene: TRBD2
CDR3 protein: CASSLRAGGTSTDTQYF
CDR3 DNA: TGTGCCAGCAGTTTACGGGCGGGGGGAACTAGCACAGATACGCAGTATTTT

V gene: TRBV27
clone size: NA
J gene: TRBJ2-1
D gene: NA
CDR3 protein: CASSPSSRRGHYNEQFF
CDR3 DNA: TGTGCCAGCAGTCCTTCATCTAGGCGGGGGCATTACAATGAGCAGTTCTTC

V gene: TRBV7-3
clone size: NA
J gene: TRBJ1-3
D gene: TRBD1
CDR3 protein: CASSQTGSGNTIYF
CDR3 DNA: TGTGCCAGCAGCCAGACAGGGAGCGGAAACACCATATATTTT

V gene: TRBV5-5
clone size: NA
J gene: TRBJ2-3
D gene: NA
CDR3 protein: CASSLGVIDTQYF
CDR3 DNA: TGTGCCAGCAGCTTGGGTGTTATCGATACGCAGTATTTT

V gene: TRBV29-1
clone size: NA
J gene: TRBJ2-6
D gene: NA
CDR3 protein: CSVETGPISGANVLTF
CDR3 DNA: TGCAGCGTTGAAACAGGGCCCATCTCTGGGGCCAACGTCCTGACTTTC

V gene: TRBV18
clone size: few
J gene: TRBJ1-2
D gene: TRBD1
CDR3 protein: CASSPGQGGGYTF
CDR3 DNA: TGTGCCAGCTCACCGGGACAGGGAGGTGGCTACACCTTC

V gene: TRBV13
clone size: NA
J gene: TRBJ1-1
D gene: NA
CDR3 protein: CASSLGDRYTEAFF
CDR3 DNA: TGTGCCAGCAGCTTGGGAGACAGGTACACTGAAGCTTTCTTT